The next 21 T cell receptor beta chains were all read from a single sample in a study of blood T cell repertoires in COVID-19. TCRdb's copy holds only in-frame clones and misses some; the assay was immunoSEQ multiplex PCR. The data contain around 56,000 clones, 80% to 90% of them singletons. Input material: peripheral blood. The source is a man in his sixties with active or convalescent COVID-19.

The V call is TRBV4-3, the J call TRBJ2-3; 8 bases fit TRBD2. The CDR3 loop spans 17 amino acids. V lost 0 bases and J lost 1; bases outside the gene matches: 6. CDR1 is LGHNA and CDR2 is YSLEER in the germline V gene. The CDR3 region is CASSQDLRAGGTDTQYF. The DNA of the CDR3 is TGCGCCAGCAGCCAAGATCTTCGAGCGGGGGGCACAGATACGCAGTATTTT.

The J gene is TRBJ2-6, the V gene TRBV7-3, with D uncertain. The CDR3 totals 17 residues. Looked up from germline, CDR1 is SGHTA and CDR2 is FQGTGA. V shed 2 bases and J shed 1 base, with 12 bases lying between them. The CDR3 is CASSLLAEVSGANVLTF. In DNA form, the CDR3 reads TGTGCCAGCAGCTTATTGGCAGAAGTATCTGGGGCCAACGTCCTGACTTTC. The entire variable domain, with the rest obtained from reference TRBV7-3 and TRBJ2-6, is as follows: GAGVSQTPSNKVTEKGKYVELRCDPISGHTALYWYRQSLGQGPEFLIYFQGTGAADDSGLPNDRFFAVRPEGSVSTLKIQRTERGDSAVYLCASSLLAEVSGANVLTFGAGSRLTVL.

CDR3 residues: CASRKGQKDSYEQYF. CDR3 sequence (DNA): TGTGCCAGCAGGAAGGGACAGAAAGATTCCTACGAGCAGTACTTC. The chain links TRBV6-5 to TRBJ2-7, with TRBD1 matching 7 bases. This CDR3 is 15 amino acids long. V dropped 6 bases and J dropped 1; count of bases not matched to a gene: 9. Germline values: CDR1 MNHEY, CDR2 SVGAGI.

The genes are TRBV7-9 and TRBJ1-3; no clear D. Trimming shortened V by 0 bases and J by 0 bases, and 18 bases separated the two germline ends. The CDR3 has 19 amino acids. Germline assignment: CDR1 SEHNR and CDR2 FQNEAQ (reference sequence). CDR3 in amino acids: CASSLAFGWSASSGNTIYF. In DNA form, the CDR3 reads TGTGCCAGCAGCTTAGCGTTTGGGTGGAGCGCAAGCTCTGGAAACACCATATATTTT.

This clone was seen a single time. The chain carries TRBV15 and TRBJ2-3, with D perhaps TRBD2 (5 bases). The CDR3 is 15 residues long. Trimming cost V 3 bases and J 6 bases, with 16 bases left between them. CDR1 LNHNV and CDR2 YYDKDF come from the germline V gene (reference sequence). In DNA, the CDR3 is TGTGCCACCAGCAGGCTCGGGGTCGAAGTGGATACGCAGTATTTT. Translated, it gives CATSRLGVEVDTQYF. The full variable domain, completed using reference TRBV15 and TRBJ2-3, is DAMVIQNPRYQVTQFGKPVTLSCSQTLNHNVMYWYQQKSSQAPKLLFHYYDKDFNNEADTPDNFQSRRPNTSFCFLDIRSPGLGDTAMYLCATSRLGVEVDTQYFGPGTRLTVL.

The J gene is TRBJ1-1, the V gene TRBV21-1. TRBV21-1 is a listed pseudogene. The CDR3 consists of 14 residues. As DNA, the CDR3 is TGTGCCAGCAGCAAAGAGCCCCACGGAGCCAAAGCTTTCTTT. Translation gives CASSKEPHGAKAFF.

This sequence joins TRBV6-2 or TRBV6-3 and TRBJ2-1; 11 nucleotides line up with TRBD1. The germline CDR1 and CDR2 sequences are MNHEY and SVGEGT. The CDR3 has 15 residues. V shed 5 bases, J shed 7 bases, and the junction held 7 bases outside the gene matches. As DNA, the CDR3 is TGTGCCAGCAGTACCGGGACAGGGGGGCCTAATGAGCAGTTCTTC. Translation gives CASSTGTGGPNEQFF.

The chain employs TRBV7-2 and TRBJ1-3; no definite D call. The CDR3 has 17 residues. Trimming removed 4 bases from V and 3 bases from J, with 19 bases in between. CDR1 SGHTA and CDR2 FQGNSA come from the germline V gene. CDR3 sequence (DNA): TGTGCCAGCAGCTCCCAAGGCCCGGGTTTTGGTGGAAACACCATATATTTT. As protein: CASSSQGPGFGGNTIYF.

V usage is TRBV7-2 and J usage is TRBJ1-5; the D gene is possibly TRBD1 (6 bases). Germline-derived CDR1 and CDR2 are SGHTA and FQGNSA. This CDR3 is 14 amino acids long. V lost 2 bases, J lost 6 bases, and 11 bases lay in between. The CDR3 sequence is CASSLSGATQPQHF. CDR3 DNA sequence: TGTGCCAGCAGCTTATCAGGGGCGACTCAGCCCCAGCATTTT. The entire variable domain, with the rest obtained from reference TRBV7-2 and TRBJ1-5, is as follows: GAGVSQSPSNKVTEKGKDVELRCDPISGHTALYWYRQSLGQGLEFLIYFQGNSAPDKSGLPSDRFSAERTGGSVSTLTIQRTQQEDSAVYLCASSLSGATQPQHFGDGTRLSIL.

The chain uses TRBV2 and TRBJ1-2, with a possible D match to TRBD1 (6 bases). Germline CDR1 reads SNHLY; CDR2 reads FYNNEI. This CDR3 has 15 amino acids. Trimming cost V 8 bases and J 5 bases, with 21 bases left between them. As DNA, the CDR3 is TGTGCCAGCCTCCTCCAGGACAGTTTAGGGTATGGCTACACCTTC. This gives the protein CASLLQDSLGYGYTF.

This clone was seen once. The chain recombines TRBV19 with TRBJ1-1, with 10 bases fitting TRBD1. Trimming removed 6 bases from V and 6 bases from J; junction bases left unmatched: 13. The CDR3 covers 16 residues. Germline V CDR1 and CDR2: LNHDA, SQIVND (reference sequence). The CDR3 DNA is TGTGCCAGTAGGCCTCTAGGACAGGGGGTGATCTCTGAAGCTTTCTTT. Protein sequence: CASRPLGQGVISEAFF.

The CDR3 region is CATSRDPTGRHGNTIYF. The DNA for the CDR3 is TGTGCCACCAGCAGAGATCCTACCGGCCGACATGGAAACACCATATATTTT. The V and J genes are TRBV15 and TRBJ1-3, with D uncertain. Germline CDR1 LNHNV, CDR2 YYDKDF (reference sequence). V was clipped by 0 bases and J by 3 bases, with 15 bases between them. This CDR3 has 17 amino acids.

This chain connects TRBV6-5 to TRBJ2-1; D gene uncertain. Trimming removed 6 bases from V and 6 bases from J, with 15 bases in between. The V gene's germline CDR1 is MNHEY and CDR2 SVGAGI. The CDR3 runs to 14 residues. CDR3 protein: CASRDPERGNEQFF. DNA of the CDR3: TGTGCCAGCAGGGATCCCGAGAGAGGCAATGAGCAGTTCTTC.

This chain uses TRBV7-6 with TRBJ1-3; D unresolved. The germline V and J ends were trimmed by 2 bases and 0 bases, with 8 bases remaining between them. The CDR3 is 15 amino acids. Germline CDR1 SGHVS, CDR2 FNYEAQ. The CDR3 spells CASSLSDFSGNTIYF. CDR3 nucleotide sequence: TGTGCCAGCAGCTTATCAGACTTCTCTGGAAACACCATATATTTT.

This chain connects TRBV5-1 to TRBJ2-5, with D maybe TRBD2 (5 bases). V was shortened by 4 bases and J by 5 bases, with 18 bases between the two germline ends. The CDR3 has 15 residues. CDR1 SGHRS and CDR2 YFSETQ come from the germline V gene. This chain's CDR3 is CASSPDGVAIETQYF. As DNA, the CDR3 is TGCGCCAGCAGCCCGGACGGGGTGGCTATCGAGACCCAGTACTTC.

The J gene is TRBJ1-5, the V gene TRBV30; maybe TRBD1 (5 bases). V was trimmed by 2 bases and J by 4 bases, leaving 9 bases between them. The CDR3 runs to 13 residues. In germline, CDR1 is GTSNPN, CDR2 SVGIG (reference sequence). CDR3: CAWSKQGNQPQHF. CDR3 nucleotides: TGTGCCTGGAGTAAGCAGGGAAATCAGCCCCAGCATTTT.

CDR3 loop: CSASSSRGNTEAFF. CDR3 DNA sequence: TGCAGTGCTAGTTCCTCCAGGGGGAACACTGAAGCTTTCTTT. The rearrangement links TRBV20-1 to TRBJ1-1, with D maybe TRBD1 (6 bases). The V gene lost 3 bases and the J gene lost 1 base, with 12 bases spanning the gap. CDR3 length: 14 residues. Germline loops: CDR1 DFQATT, CDR2 SNEGSKA (reference sequence).

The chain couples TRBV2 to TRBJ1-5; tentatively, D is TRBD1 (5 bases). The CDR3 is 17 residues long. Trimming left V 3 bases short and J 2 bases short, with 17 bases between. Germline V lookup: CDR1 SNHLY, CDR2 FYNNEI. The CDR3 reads CASSDWAGMYGNQPQHF. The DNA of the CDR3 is TGTGCCAGCAGTGATTGGGCAGGGATGTACGGCAATCAGCCCCAGCATTTT.

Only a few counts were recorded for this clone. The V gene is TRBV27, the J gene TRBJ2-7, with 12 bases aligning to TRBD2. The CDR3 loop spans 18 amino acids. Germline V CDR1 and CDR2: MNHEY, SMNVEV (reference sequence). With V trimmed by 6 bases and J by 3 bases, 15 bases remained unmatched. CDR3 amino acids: CASRNSRGGLAGYYEQYF. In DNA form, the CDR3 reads TGTGCCAGCAGGAATTCCCGTGGCGGACTAGCGGGATACTACGAGCAGTACTTC.

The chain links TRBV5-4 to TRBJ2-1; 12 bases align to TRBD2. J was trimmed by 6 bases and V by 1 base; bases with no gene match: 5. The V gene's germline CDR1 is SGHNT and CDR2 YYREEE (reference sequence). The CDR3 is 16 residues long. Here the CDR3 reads CASSLQSSGRANEQFF. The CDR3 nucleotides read TGTGCCAGCAGCTTGCAATCTAGCGGGAGGGCCAATGAGCAGTTCTTC.

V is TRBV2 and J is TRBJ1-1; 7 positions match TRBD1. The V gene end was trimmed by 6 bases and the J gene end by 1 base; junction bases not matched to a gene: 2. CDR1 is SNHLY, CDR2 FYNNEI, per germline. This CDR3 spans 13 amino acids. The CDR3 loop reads CASRGTANTEAFF. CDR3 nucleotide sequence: TGTGCCAGCAGGGGGACAGCGAACACTGAAGCTTTCTTT.